The text below deals with one T cell receptor beta chain. Its cognate antigen is unknown. The source of the sample is a study of cytomegalovirus exposure and HLA in healthy donors. Overall study context: Assignment to the Caucasian-associated ancestry cluster applied to approximately 80% of the 350 to 500 genotyped donors. Overall study findings and caveats: It was in a later analysis that TCR association rates were seen to vary by HLA locus, highest for DRB1 and lowest for HLA-C.

The V gene's germline CDR1 is MRHNA and CDR2 SNTAGT. This CDR3 is 14 amino acids long. Trimming stripped 3 bases from V and 2 bases from J, with 5 bases between. The study ran its PCR with 60 Vbeta and 13 Jbeta primers. Original processing methods: Some 10 million of the about 80 million unique TCR beta chains counted in a later analysis were shared. The repertoire was sequenced with immunoSEQ multiplex PCR; TCRdb's copy has only in-frame clones and lacks some. V, J and clone size are those of that table, while D and trimming were read from the DNA. In the table there are roughly 150,000 clones, roughly 79% of which are singletons.

J is TRBJ2-6 and V is TRBV6-4; D unresolved. The material sequenced was PBMCs. This receptor was obtained from a young man in good health and CMV-seropositive. The CDR3 sequence: CASSEETGANVLTF. CDR3 in DNA: TGTGCCAGCAGTGAGGAGACTGGGGCCAACGTCCTGACTTTC.